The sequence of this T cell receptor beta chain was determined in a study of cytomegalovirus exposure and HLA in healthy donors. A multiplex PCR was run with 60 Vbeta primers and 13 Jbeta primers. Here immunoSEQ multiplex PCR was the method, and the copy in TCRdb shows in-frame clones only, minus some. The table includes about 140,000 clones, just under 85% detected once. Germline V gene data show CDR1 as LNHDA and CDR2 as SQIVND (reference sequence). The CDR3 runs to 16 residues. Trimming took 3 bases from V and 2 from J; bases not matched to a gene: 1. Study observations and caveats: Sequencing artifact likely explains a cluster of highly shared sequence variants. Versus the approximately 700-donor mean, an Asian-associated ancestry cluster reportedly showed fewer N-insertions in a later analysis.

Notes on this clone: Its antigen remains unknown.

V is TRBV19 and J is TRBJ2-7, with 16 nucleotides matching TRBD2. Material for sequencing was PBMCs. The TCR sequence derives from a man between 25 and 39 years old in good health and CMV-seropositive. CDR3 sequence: CASSIGTSGRAYEQYF. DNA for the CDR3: TGTGCCAGTAGTATCGGGACTAGCGGGAGGGCCTACGAGCAGTACTTC.